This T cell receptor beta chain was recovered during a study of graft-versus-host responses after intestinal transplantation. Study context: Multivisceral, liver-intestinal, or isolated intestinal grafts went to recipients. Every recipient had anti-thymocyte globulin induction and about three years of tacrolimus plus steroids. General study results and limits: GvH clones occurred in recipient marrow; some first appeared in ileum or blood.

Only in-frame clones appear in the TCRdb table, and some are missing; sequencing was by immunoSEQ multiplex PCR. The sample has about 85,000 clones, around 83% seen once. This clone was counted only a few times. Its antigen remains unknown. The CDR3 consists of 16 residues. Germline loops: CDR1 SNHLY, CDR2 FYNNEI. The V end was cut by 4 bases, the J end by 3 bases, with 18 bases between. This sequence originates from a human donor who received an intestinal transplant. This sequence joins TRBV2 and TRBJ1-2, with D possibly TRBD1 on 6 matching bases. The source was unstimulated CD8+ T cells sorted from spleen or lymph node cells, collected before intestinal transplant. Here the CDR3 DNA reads TGTGCCAGCAGTGCCCCCCGGGGGCCTGACCACTATGGCTACACCTTC. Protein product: CASSAPRGPDHYGYTF.